This TCR beta chain derives from a study of shared clonotypes between healthy human individuals. Study outcomes and limitations: Tissues were not sampled, only blood, and their repertoires likely differ. Relative to clonotypes present in all four donors, those not shared had lower generation probabilities. The study found about 5% of naive CD4 clonotypes shared across a handful of donors.

A remark on this clone: The antigen is not known.

Deletions cut 4 bases from V and 2 bases from J, with 14 bases between. The CDR3 spans 15 residues. The germline gives CDR1 SGHTA, CDR2 FQGNSA. Per sorted-subset replicate PCR, input was 200 to 250 ng DNA, representing about 32,000 T cell genomes. TCRdb's table, derived via immunoSEQ multiplex PCR, lists solely in-frame clones and lacks some. The table has 2,500,000 or so clones, roughly 93% seen once. The gene calls are TRBV7-2 and TRBJ1-2; the D is unclear. The receptor comes from a man younger than 35 in good health. Some clones in this sample may be carry-over from other donors' samples. Sample: naive CD4+ T cells from PBMCs. Subset given: CD45RA+ positively selected. The CDR3 is CASSYLGSPNYGYTF. The CDR3 DNA is TGTGCCAGCAGCTACCTAGGCTCCCCCAACTATGGCTACACCTTC.